This T cell receptor (beta chain) is drawn from a study of preoperative IRX-2 immunotherapy in early breast cancer. Using immunoSEQ multiplex PCR, the repertoire was profiled, and TCRdb retains in-frame clones only, with some absent. The sample comprises 32,000 or so clones, over 80% of which are singletons, and 2.5% rests with the top ten. V shed 2 bases and J shed 9 bases, with 17 bases lying between them. This CDR3 has 16 amino acids. The treatment denotes: preoperative locoregional IRX-2 cytokine immunotherapy. The specimen was lymph node tissue, collected from a patient treated with IRX-2 immunotherapy. This TCR derives from a human donor with breast cancer. V gene TRBV6-7 combines with J gene TRBJ1-6; tentatively, D is TRBD1 (6 bases). TRBV6-7 is labeled an ORF, and its function is uncertain. The CDR3 region has the DNA TGTGCCAGCAGTTACGCTGCCGGGGGGGCCGGTTCACCCCTCCACTTT. It is translated as CASSYAAGGAGSPLHF.